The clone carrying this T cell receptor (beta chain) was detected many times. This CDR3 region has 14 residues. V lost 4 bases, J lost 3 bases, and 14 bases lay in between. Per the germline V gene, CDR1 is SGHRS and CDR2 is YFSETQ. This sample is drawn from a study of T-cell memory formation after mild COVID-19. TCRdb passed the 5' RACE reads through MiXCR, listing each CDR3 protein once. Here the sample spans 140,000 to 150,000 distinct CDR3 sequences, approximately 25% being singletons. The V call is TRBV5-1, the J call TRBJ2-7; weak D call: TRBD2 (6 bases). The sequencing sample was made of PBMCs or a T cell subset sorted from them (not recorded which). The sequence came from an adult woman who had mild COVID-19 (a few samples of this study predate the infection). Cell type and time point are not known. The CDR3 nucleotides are TGCGCCAGCAGCCCCGGGACTGGGATCTACGAGCAGTACTTC. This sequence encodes CASSPGTGIYEQYF. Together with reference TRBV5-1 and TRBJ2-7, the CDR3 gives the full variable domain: KAGVTQTPRYLIKTRGQQVTLSCSPISGHRSVSWYQQTPGQGLQFLFEYFSETQRNKGNFPGRFSGRQFSNSRSEMNVSTLELGDSALYLCASSPGTGIYEQYFGPGTRLTVT.